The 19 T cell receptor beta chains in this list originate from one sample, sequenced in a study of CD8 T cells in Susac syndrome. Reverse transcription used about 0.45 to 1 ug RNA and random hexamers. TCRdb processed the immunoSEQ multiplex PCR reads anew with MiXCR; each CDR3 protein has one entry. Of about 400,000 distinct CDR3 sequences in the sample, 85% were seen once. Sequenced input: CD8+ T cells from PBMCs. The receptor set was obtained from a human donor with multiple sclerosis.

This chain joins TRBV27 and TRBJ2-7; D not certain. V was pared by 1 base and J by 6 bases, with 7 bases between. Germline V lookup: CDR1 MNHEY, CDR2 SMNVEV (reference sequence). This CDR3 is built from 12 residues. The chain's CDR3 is CASSLFGSEQYF. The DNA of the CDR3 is TGTGCCAGCAGTTTATTTGGAAGCGAGCAGTACTTC.

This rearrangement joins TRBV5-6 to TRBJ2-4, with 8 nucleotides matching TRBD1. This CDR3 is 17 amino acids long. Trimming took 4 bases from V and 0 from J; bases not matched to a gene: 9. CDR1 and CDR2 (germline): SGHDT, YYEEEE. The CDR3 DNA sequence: TGTGCCAGCAGCGCGGGACAGGAACCTCTAGCCAAAAACATTCAGTACTTC. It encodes CASSAGQEPLAKNIQYF.

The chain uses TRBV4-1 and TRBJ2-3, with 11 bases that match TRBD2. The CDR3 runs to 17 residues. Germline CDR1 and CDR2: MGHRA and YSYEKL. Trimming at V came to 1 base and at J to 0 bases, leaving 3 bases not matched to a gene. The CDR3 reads CASSQGTSGLSTDTQYF. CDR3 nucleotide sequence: TGCGCCAGCAGCCAAGGGACTAGCGGGTTGAGCACAGATACGCAGTATTTT.

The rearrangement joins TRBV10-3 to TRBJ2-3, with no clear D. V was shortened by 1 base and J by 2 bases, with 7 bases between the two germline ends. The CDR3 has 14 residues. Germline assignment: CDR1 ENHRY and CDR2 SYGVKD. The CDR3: CAISEWQFTDTQYF. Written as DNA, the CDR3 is TGTGCCATCAGTGAGTGGCAGTTCACAGATACGCAGTATTTT.

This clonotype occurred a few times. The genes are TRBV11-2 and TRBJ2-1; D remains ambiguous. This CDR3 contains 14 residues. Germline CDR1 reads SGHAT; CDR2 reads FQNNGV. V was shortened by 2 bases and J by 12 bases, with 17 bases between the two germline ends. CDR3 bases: TGTGCCAGCAGCTTAAGGGTTGAGTCTTTCGGGCAGTTCTTC. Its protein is CASSLRVESFGQFF. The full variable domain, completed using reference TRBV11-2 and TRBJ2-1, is EAGVAQSPRYKIIEKRQSVAFWCNPISGHATLYWYQQILGQGPKLLIQFQNNGVVDDSQLPKDRFSAERLKGVDSTLKIQPAKLEDSAVYLCASSLRVESFGQFFGPGTRLTVL.

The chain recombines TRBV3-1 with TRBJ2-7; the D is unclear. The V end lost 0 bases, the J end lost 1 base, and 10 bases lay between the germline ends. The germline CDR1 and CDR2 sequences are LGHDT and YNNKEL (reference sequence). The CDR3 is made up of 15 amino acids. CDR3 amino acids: CASSQEGSSSYEQYF. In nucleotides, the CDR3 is TGTGCCAGCAGCCAAGAAGGGTCCTCTTCCTACGAGCAGTACTTC.

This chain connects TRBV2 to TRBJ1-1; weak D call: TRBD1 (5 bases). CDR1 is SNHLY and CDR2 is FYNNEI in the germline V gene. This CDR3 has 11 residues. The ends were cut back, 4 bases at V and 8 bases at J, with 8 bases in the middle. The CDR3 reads CASSGGVEAFF. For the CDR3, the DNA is TGTGCCAGCAGTGGGGGGGTCGAAGCTTTCTTT.

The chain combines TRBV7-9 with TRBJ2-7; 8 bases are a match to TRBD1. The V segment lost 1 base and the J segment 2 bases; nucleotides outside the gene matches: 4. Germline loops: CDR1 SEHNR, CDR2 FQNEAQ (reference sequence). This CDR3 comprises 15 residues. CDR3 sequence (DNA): TGTGCCAGCAGCTTAGAATCACAGGGGGCCTACGAGCAGTACTTC. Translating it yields CASSLESQGAYEQYF.

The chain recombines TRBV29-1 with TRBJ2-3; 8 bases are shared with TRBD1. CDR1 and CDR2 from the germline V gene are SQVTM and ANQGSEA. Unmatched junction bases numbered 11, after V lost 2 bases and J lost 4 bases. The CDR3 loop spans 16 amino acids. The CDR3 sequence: CSVEPGQGALADTQYF. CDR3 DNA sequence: TGCAGCGTTGAACCAGGTCAGGGGGCTCTGGCAGATACGCAGTATTTT.

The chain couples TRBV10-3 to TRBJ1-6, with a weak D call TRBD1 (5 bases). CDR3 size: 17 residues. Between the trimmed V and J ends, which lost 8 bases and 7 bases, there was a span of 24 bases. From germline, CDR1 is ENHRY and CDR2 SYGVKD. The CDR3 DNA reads TGTGCCATCTCTAGTCGAGGGCGGGGGATTATGAATTCACCCCTCCACTTT. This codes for CAISSRGRGIMNSPLHF.

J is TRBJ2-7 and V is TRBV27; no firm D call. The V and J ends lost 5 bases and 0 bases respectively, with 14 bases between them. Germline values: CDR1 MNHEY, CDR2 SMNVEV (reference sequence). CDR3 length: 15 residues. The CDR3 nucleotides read TGTGCCAGCAGTCCAGCCAGTCTATACTCCTACGAGCAGTACTTC. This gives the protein CASSPASLYSYEQYF.

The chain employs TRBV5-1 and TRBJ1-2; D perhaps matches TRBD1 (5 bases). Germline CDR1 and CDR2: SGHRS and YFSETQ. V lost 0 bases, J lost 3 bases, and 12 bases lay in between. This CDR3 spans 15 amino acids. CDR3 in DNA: TGCGCCAGCAGCTTGGCCACAGGACATGACTATGGCTACACCTTC. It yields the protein CASSLATGHDYGYTF.

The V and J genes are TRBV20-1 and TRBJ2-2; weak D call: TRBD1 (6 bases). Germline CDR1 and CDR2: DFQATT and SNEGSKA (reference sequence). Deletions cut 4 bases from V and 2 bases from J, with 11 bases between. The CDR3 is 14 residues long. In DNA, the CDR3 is TGCAGTGCTATAGACAGGAGTAACACCGGGGAGCTGTTTTTT. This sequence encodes CSAIDRSNTGELFF.

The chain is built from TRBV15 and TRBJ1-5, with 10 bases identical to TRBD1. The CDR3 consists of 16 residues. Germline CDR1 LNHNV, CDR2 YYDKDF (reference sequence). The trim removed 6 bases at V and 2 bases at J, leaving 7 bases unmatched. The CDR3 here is CATRAGTGDGNQPQHF. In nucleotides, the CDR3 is TGTGCCACCAGGGCCGGGACAGGGGACGGCAATCAGCCCCAGCATTTT.

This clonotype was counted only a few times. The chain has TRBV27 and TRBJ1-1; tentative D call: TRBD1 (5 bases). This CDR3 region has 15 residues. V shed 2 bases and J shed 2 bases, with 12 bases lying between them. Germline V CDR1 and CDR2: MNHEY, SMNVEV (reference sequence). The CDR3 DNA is TGTGCCAGCAGTTTAGGGGGGGGGAGTAACACTGAAGCTTTCTTT. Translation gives CASSLGGGSNTEAFF.

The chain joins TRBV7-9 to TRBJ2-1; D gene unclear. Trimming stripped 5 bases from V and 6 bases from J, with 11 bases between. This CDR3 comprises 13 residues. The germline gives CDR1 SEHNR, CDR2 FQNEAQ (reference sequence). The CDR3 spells CASSPQAANEQFF. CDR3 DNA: TGTGCCAGCAGCCCCCAGGCAGCCAATGAGCAGTTCTTC.

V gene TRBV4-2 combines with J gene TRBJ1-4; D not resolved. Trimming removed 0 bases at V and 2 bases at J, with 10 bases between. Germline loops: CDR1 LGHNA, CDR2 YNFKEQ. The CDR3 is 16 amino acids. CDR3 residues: CASSQDLGVTNEKLFF. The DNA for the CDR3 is TGTGCCAGCAGCCAAGATCTTGGGGTTACTAATGAAAAACTGTTTTTT.

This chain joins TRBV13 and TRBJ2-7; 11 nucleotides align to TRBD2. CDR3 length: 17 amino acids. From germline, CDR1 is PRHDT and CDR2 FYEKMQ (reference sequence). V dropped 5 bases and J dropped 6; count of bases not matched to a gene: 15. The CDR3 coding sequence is TGTGCCAGCAGCCCGGGACTAGCGGTCCTCAAGGGCACCGAGCAGTACTTC. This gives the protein CASSPGLAVLKGTEQYF.

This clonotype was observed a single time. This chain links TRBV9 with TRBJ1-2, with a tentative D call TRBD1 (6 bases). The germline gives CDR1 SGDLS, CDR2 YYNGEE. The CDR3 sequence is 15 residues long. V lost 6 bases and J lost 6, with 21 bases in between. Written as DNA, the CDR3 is TGTGCCAGCAATTTAGGCGGGGGCAATACCGATGGCTACACCTTC. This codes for CASNLGGGNTDGYTF.